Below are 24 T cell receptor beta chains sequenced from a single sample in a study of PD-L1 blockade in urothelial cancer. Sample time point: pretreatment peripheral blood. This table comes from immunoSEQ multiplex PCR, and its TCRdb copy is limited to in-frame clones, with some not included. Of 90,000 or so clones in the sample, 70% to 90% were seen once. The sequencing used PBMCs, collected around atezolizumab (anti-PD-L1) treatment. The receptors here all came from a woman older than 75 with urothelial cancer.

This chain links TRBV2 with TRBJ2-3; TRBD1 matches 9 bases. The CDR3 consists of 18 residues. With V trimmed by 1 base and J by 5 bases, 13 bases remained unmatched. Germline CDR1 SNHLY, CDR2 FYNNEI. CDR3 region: CASSEGPSTTGGGDTQYF. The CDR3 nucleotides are TGTGCCAGCAGTGAAGGACCCTCGACTACAGGGGGCGGAGATACGCAGTATTTT.

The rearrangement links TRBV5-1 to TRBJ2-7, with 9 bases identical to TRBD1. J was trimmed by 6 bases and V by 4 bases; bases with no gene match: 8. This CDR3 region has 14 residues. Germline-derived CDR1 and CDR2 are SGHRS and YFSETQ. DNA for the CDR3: TGCGCCAGCAGCCCCGGGACAGGGCGGGCCGAGCAGTACTTC. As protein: CASSPGTGRAEQYF.

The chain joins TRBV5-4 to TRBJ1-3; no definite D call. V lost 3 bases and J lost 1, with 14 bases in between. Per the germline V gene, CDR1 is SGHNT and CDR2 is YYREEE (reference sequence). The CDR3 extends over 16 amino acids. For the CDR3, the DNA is TGTGCCAGCAGCTCCCGTTATGGCCAGTCTGGAAACACCATATATTTT. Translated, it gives CASSSRYGQSGNTIYF. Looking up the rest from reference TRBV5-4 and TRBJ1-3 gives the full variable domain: ETGVTQSPTHLIKTRGQQVTLRCSSQSGHNTVSWYQQALGQGPQFIFQYYREEENGRGNFPPRFSGLQFPNYSSELNVNALELDDSALYLCASSSRYGQSGNTIYFGEGSWLTVV.

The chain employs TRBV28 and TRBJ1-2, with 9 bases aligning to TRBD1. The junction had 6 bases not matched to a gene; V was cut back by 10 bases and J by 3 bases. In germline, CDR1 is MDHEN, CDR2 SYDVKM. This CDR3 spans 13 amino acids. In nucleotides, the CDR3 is TGTGCCACTACCCGGGACAGGGACTATGGCTACACCTTC. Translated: CATTRDRDYGYTF.

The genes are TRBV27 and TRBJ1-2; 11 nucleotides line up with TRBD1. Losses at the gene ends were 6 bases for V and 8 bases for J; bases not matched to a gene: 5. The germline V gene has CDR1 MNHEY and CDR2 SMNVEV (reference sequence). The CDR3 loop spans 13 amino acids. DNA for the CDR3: TGTGCCAGCAGAGGGACAGGGGGTCAAGGCTACACCTTC. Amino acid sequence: CASRGTGGQGYTF.

The CDR3 spells CASSASGSSYNEQFF. Written as DNA, the CDR3 is TGTGCCAGCAGCGCTAGCGGTAGCTCCTACAATGAGCAGTTCTTC. The V and J genes are TRBV11-3 and TRBJ2-1; 7 bases are a match to TRBD2. Germline lookup yields CDR1 SGHNT and CDR2 YENEEA. There are 15 residues in the CDR3. The trim removed 5 bases at V and 0 bases at J, leaving 4 bases unmatched.

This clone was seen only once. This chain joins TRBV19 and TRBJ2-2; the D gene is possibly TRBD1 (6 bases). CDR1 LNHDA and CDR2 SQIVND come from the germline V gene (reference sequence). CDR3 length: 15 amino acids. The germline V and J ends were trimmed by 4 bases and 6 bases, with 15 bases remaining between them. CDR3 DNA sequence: TGTGCCAGTAGTACGGATGGACAGTACGCCGGGGAGCTGTTTTTT. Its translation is CASSTDGQYAGELFF.

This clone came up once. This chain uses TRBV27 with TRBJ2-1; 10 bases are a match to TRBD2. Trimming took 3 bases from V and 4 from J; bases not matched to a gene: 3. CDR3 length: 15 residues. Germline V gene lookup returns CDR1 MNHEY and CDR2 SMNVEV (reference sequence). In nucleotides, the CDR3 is TGTGCCAGCAGTTTCACTAGCGGGAAGTACAATGAGCAGTTCTTC. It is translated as CASSFTSGKYNEQFF.

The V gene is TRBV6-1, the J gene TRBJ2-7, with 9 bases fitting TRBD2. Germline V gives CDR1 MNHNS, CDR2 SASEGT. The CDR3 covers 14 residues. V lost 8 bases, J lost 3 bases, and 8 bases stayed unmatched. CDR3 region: CASSRGTSYYEQYF. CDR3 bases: TGTGCCAGCTCCCGGGGGACTAGCTACTACGAGCAGTACTTC.

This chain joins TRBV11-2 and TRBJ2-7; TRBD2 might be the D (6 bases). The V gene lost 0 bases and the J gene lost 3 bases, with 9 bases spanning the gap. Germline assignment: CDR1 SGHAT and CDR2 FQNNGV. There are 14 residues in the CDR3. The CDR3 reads CASSLDYGSYEQYF. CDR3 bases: TGTGCCAGCAGCTTAGATTACGGGAGCTACGAGCAGTACTTC.

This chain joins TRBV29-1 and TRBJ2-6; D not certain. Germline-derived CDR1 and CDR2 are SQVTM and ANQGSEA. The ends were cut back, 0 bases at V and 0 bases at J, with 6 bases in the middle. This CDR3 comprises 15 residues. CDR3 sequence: CSVEDRFSGANVLTF. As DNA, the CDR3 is TGCAGCGTTGAAGATCGTTTCTCTGGGGCCAACGTCCTGACTTTC.

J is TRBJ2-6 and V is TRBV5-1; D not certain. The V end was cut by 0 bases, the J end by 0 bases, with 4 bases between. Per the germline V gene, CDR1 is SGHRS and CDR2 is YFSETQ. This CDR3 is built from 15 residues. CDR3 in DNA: TGCGCCAGCAGCTTGGGCGACTCTGGGGCCAACGTCCTGACTTTC. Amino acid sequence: CASSLGDSGANVLTF.

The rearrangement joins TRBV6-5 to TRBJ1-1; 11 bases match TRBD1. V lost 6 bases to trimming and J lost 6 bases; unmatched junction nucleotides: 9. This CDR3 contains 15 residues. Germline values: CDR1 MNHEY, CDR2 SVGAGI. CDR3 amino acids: CASSSGQGVGAEAFF. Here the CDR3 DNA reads TGTGCCAGCAGCTCGGGACAGGGGGTAGGCGCTGAAGCTTTCTTT.

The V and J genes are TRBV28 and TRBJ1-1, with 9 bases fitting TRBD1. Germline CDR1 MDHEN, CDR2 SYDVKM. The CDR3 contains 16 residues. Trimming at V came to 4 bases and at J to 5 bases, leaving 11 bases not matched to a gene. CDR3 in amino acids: CASSSGLTGGLTEAFF. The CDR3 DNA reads TGTGCCAGCAGTTCCGGACTTACAGGGGGCTTAACTGAAGCTTTCTTT.

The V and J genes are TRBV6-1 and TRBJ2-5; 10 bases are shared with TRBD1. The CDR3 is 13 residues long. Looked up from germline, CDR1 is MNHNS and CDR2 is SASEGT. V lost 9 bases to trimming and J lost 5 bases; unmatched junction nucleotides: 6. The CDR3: CARRQGAGETQYF. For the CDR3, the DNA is TGTGCCAGGAGACAGGGGGCTGGGGAGACCCAGTACTTC.

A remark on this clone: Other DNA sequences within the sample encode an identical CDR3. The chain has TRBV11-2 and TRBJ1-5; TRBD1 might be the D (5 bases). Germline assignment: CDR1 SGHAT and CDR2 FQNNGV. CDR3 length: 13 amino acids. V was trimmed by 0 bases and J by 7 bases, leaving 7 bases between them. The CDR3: CASSLERGQPQHF. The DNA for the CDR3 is TGTGCCAGCAGCTTAGAAAGGGGCCAGCCCCAGCATTTT. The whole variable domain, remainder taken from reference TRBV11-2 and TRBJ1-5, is EAGVAQSPRYKIIEKRQSVAFWCNPISGHATLYWYQQILGQGPKLLIQFQNNGVVDDSQLPKDRFSAERLKGVDSTLKIQPAKLEDSAVYLCASSLERGQPQHFGDGTRLSIL.

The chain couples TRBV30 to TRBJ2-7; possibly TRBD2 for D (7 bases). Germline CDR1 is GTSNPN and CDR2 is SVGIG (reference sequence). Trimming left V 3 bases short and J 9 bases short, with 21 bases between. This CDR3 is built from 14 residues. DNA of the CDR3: TGTGCCTGGAGAATCCCGGGGGAGGGGACAAGGCAGTACTTC. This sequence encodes CAWRIPGEGTRQYF.

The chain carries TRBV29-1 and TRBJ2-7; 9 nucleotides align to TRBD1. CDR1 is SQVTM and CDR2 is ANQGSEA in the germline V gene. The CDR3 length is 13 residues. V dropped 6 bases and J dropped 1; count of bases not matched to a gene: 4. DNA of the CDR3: TGCAGCGTCTCGGGACAGGGTTCCTACGAGCAGTACTTC. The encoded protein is CSVSGQGSYEQYF.

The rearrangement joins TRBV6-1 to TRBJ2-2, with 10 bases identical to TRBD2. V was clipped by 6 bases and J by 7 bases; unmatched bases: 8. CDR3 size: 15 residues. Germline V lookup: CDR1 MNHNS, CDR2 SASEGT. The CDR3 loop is CASSRVAGGVGELFF. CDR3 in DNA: TGTGCCAGCAGCAGAGTAGCGGGAGGTGTCGGGGAGCTGTTTTTT.

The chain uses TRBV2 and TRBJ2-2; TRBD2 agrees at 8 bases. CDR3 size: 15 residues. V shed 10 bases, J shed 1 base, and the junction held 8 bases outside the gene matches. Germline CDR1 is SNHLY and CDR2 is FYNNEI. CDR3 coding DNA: TGTGCCACGAACCGGGAGGGGGTGAACACCGGGGAGCTGTTTTTT. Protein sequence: CATNREGVNTGELFF.

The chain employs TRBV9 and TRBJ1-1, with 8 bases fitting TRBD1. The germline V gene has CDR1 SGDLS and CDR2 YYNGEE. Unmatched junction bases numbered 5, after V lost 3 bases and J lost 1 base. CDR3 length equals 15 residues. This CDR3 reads CASSGAGTGNTEAFF. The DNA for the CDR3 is TGTGCCAGCAGCGGTGCCGGGACAGGGAACACTGAAGCTTTCTTT.

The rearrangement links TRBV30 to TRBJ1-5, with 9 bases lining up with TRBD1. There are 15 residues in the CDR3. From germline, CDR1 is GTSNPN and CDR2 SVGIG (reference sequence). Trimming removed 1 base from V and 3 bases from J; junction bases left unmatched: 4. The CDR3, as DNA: TGTGCCTGGAGTGAGACAGGGGGTTTCAATCAGCCCCAGCATTTT. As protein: CAWSETGGFNQPQHF.

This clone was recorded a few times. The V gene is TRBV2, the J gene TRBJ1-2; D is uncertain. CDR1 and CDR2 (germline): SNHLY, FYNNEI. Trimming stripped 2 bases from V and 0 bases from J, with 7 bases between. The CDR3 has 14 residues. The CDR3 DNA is TGTGCCAGCAGTGAACAGGATTCTAACTATGGCTACACCTTC. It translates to CASSEQDSNYGYTF.

This chain's CDR3 is CASSAQGALSNEQFF. In DNA, the CDR3 is TGTGCCAGCAGCGCACAGGGGGCTTTATCCAATGAGCAGTTCTTC. This sequence joins TRBV2 and TRBJ2-1, with 9 bases matching TRBD1. The CDR3 consists of 15 residues. Looked up from germline, CDR1 is SNHLY and CDR2 is FYNNEI. V was pared by 6 bases and J by 6 bases, with 9 bases of the junction left unmatched.